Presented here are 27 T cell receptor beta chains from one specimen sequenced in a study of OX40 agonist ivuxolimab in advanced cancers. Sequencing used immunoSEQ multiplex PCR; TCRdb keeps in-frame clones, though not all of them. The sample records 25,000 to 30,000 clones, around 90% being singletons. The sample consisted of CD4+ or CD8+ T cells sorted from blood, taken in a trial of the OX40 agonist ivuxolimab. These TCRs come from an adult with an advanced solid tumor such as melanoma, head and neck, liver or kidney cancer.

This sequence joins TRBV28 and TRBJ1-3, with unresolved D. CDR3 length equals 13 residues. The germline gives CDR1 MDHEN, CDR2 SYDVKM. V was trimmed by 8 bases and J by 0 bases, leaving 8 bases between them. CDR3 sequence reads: CASGRGSGNTIYF. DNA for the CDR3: TGTGCCAGCGGCCGGGGCTCTGGAAACACCATATATTTT.

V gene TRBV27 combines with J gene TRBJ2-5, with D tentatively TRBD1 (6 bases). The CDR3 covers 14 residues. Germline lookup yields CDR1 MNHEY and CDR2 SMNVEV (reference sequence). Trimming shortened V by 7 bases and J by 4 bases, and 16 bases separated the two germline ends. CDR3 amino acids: CASTPGGGVETQYF. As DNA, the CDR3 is TGTGCCAGCACGCCCGGTGGGGGCGTAGAGACCCAGTACTTC.

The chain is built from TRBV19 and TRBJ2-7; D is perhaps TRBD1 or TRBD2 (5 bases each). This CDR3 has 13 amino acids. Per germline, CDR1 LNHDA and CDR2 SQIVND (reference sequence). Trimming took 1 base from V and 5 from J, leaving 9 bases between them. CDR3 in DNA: TGTGCCAGTAGTATAGGGCTGGGGGACGAGCAGTACTTC. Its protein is CASSIGLGDEQYF.

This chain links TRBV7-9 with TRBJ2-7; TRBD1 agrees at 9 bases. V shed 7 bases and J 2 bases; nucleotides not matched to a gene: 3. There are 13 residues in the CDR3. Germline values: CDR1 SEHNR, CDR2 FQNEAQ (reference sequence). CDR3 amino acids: CASKQGAAYEQYF. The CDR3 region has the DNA TGTGCCAGCAAACAGGGGGCAGCCTACGAGCAGTACTTC.

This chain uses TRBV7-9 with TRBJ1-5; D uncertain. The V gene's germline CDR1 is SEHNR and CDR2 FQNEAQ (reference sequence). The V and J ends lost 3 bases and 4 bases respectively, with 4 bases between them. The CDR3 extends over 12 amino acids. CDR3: CASSFMNQPQHF. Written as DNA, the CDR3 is TGTGCCAGCAGCTTTATGAATCAGCCCCAGCATTTT.

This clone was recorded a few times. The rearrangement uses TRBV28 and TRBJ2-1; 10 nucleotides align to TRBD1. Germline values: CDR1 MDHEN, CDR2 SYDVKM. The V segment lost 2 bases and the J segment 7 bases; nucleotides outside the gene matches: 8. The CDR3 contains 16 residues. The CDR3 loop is CASSLRETGGGNEQFF. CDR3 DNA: TGTGCCAGCAGTTTACGGGAGACAGGGGGCGGAAATGAGCAGTTCTTC.

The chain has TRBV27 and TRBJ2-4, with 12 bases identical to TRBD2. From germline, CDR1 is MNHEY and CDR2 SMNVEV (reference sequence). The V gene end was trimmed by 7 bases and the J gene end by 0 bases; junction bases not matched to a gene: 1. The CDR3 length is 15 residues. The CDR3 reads CASMGLAGAKNIQYF. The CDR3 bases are TGTGCCAGCATGGGACTAGCGGGAGCCAAAAACATTCAGTACTTC.

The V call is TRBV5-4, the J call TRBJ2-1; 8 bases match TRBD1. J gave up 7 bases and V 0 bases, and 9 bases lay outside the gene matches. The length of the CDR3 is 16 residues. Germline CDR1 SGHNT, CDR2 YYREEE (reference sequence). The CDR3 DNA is TGTGCCAGCAGCTTGGGGTCGGACAGGGCCGGGAATGAGCAGTTCTTC. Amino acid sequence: CASSLGSDRAGNEQFF. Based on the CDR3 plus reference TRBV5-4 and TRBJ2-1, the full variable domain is ETGVTQSPTHLIKTRGQQVTLRCSSQSGHNTVSWYQQALGQGPQFIFQYYREEENGRGNFPPRFSGLQFPNYSSELNVNALELDDSALYLCASSLGSDRAGNEQFFGPGTRLTVL.

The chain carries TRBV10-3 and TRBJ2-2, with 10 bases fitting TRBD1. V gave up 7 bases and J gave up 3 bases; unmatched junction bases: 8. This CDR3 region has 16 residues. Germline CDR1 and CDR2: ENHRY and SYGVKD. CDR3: CAITQTGGADTGELFF. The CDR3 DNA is TGTGCCATCACTCAGACAGGGGGCGCCGACACCGGGGAGCTGTTTTTT.

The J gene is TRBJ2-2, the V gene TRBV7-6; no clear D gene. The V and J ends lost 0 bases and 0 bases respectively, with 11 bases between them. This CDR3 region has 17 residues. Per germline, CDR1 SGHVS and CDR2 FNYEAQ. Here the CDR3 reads CASSLAGRIPNTGELFF. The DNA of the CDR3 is TGTGCCAGCAGCTTAGCGGGAAGGATTCCGAACACCGGGGAGCTGTTTTTT. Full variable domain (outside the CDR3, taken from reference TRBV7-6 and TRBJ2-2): GAGVSQSPRYKVTKRGQDVALRCDPISGHVSLYWYRQALGQGPEFLTYFNYEAQQDKSGLPNDRFSAERPEGSISTLTIQRTEQRDSAMYRCASSLAGRIPNTGELFFGEGSRLTVL.

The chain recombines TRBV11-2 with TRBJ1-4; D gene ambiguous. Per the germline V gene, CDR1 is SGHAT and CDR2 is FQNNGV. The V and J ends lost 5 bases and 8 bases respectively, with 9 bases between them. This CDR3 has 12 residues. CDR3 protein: CASSLVGEKLFF. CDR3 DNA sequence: TGTGCCAGCAGCCTTGTAGGGGAAAAACTGTTTTTT. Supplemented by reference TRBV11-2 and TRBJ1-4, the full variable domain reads EAGVAQSPRYKIIEKRQSVAFWCNPISGHATLYWYQQILGQGPKLLIQFQNNGVVDDSQLPKDRFSAERLKGVDSTLKIQPAKLEDSAVYLCASSLVGEKLFFGSGTQLSVL.

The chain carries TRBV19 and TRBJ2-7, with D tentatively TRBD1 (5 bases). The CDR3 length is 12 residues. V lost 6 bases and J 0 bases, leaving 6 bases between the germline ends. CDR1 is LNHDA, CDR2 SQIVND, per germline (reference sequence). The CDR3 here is CASSRDSYEQYF. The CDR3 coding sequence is TGTGCCAGTAGCAGGGACTCCTACGAGCAGTACTTC.

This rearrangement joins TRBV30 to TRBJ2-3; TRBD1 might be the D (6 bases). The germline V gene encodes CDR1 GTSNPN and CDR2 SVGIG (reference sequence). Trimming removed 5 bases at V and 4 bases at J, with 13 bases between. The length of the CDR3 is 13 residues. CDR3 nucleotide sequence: TGTGCCTGGTCAGGAGAGGGGGCAGATACGCAGTATTTT. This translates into CAWSGEGADTQYF.

DNA of the CDR3: TGCAGCGTTGACAGCAGTTACAATGAGCAGTTCTTC. Its translation: CSVDSSYNEQFF. The chain has TRBV29-1 and TRBJ2-1; no clear D. The V end was cut by 3 bases, the J end by 4 bases, with 7 bases between. This CDR3 region has 12 residues. The germline V gene encodes CDR1 SQVTM and CDR2 ANQGSEA.

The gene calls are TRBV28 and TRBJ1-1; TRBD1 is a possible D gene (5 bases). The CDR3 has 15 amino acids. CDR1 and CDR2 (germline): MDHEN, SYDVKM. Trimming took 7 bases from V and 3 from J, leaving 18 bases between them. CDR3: CASTSGPGTHTEAFF. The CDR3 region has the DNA TGTGCCAGCACTTCAGGGCCGGGGACGCACACTGAAGCTTTCTTT.

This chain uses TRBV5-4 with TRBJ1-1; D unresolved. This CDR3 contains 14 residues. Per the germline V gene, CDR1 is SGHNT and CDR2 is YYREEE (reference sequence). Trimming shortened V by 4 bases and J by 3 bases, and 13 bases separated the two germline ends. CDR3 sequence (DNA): TGTGCCAGCAGCCCGACGCTGGGTGACACTGAAGCTTTCTTT. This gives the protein CASSPTLGDTEAFF.

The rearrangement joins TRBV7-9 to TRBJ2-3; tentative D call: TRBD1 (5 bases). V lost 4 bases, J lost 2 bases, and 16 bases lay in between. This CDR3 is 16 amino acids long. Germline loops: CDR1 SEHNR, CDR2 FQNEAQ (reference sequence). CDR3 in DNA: TGTGCCAGCAGCTCCCCAGGGCTTTACGACACAGATACGCAGTATTTT. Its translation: CASSSPGLYDTDTQYF.

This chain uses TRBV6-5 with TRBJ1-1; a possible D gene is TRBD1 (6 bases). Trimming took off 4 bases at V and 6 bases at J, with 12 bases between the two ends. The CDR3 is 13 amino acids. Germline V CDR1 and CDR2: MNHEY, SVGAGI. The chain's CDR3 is CASSLPGQPEAFF. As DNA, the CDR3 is TGTGCCAGCAGTTTGCCCGGACAGCCTGAAGCTTTCTTT.

CDR3 in DNA: TGTGCCAGCAGTTACGACCCGGGAACAGATACGCAGTATTTT. Translation gives CASSYDPGTDTQYF. This sequence joins TRBV6-5 and TRBJ2-3; tentatively, D is TRBD2 (5 bases). Germline lookup yields CDR1 MNHEY and CDR2 SVGAGI. The CDR3 extends over 14 amino acids. The V and J ends lost 2 bases and 3 bases respectively, with 9 bases between them.

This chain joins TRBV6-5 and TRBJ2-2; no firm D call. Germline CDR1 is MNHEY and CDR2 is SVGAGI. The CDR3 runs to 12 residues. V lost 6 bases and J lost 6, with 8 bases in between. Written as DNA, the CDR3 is TGTGCCAGCAGGGGAAGCTCCGGGGAGCTGTTTTTT. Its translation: CASRGSSGELFF.

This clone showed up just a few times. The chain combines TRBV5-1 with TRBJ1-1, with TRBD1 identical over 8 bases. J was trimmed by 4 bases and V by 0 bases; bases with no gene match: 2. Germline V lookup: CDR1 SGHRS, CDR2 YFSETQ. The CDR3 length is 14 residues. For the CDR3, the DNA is TGCGCCAGCAGCTTGGATGACAGGGGCACTGAAGCTTTCTTT. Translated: CASSLDDRGTEAFF.

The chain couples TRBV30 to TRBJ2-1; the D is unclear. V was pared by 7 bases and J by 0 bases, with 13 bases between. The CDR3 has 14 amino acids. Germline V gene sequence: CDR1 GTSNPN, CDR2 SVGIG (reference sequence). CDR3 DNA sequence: TGTGCCTTCCATGTGGTGAGCTCCTACAATGAGCAGTTCTTC. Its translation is CAFHVVSSYNEQFF.

The CDR3 nucleotides are TGTGCCACCAGCAGACAAGTCACCTCTTCTACAGGGCCCCTCTCCTACGAGCAGTACTTC. Translating gives CATSRQVTSSTGPLSYEQYF. This rearrangement joins TRBV15 to TRBJ2-7; D might be TRBD1 (6 bases). The CDR3 length is 20 residues. Germline V CDR1 and CDR2: LNHNV, YYDKDF (reference sequence). Trimming left V 2 bases short and J 0 bases short, with 26 bases between. Drawing the rest from reference TRBV15 and TRBJ2-7, the complete variable domain is DAMVIQNPRYQVTQFGKPVTLSCSQTLNHNVMYWYQQKSSQAPKLLFHYYDKDFNNEADTPDNFQSRRPNTSFCFLDIRSPGLGDTAMYLCATSRQVTSSTGPLSYEQYFGPGTRLTVT.

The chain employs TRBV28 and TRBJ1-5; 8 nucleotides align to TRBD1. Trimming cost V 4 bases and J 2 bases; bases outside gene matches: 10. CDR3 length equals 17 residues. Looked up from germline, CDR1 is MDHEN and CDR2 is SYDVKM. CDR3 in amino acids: CASSSLTGQGRNQPQHF. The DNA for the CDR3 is TGTGCCAGCAGTTCGCTAACCGGACAGGGACGCAATCAGCCCCAGCATTTT.

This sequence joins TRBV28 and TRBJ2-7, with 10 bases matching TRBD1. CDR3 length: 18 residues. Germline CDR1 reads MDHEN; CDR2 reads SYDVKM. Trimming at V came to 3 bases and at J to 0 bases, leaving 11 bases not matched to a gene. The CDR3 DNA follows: TGTGCCAGCAGTTTGAGGGACAGGGGTAATGGGCTCTCCTACGAGCAGTACTTC. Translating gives CASSLRDRGNGLSYEQYF.

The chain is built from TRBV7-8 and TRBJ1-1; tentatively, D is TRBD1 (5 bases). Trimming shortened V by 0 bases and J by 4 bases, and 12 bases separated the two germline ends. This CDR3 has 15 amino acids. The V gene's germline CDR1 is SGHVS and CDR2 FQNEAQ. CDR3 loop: CASSLARPGGTEAFF. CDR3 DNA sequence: TGTGCCAGCAGCTTAGCGCGGCCCGGGGGCACTGAAGCTTTCTTT.

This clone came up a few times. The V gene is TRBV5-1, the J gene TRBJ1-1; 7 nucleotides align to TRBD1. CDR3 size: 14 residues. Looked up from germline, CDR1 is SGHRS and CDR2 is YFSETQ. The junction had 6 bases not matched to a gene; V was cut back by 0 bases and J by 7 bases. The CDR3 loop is CASSLGRGVIEAFF. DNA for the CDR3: TGCGCCAGCAGCTTGGGCAGGGGGGTGATTGAAGCTTTCTTT.